This T cell receptor beta chain stems from a study of blood T cell repertoires in COVID-19. Study-wide background: Samples came from the United States, Italy and Spain, spanning acute and convalescent COVID-19. Sample material is recorded as cDNA or gDNA derived from T cells, B-cell-depleted T cells, or PBMCs.

Germline V gene lookup returns CDR1 KGHSH and CDR2 LQKENI. The CDR3 covers 15 residues. V lost 2 bases, J lost 6 bases, and 5 bases stayed unmatched. Per the original methods: Amplification with reference gene primers provided the estimates of nucleated cell counts. The repertoire was sequenced with immunoSEQ multiplex PCR; TCRdb's copy has only in-frame clones and lacks some. V, J and clone size derive from that table, while D and trimming were established from the DNA sequence. The sample shows approximately 130,000 clones, approximately 88% of them seen only once. The chain carries TRBV18 and TRBJ1-4; TRBD1 matches at 8 bases. This clonotype was obtained from a man in his forties or fifties with acute or convalescent COVID-19. Sample: peripheral blood. This CDR3 reads CASSPDRGGDEKLFF. CDR3 in DNA: TGTGCCAGCTCACCAGACAGGGGCGGAGATGAAAAACTGTTTTTT.